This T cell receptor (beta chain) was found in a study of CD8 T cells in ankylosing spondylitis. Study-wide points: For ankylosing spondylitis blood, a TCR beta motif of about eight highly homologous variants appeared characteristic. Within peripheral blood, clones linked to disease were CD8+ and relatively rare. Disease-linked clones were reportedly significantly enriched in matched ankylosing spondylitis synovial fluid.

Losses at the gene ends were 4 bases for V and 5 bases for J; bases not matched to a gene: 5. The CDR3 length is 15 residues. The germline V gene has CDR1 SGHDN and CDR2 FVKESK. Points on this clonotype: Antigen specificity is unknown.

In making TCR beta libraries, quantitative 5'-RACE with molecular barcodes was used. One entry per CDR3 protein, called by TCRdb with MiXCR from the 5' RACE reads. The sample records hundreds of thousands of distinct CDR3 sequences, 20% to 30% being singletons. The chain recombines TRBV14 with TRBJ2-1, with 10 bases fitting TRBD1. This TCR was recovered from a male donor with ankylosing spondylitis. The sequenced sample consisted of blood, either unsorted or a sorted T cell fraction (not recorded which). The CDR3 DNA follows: TGTGCCAGCAGCCCGGACAGGGGGTGGGACAATGAGCAGTTCTTC. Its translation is CASSPDRGWDNEQFF.